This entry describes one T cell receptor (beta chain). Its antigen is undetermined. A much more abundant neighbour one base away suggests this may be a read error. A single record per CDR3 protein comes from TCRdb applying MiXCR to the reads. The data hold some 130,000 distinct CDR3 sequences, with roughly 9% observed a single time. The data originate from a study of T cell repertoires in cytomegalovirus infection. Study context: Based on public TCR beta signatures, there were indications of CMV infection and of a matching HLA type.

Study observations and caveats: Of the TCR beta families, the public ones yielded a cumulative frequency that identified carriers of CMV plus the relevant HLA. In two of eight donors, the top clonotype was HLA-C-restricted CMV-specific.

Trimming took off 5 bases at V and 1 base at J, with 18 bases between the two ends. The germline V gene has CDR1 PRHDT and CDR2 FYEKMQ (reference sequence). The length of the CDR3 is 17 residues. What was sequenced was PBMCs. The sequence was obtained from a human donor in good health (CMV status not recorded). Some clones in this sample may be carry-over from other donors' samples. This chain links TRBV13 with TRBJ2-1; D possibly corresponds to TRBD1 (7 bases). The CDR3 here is CASSPLGRGESYNEQFF. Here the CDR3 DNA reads TGTGCCAGCAGCCCTCTCGGCAGGGGGGAGTCCTACAATGAGCAGTTCTTC.